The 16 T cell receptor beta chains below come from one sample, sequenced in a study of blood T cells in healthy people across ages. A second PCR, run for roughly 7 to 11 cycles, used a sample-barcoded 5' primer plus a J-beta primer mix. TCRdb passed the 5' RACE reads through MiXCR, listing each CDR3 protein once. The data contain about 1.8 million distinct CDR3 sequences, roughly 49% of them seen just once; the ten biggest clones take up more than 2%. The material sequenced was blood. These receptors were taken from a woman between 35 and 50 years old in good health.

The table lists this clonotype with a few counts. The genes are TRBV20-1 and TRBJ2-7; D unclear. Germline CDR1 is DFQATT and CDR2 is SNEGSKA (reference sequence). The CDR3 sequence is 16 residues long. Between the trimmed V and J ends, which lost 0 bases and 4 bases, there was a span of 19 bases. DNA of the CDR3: TGCAGTGCTAGAGATCTCGGCCGGGCCAGTGTATACGAGCAGTACTTC. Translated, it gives CSARDLGRASVYEQYF.

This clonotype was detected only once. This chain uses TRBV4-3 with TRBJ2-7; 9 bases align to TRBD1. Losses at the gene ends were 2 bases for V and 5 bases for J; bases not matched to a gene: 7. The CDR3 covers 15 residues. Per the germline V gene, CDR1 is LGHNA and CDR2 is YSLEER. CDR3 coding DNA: TGCGCCAGCAGCCAACCAGGGACAGGGATACACGAGCAGTACTTC. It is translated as CASSQPGTGIHEQYF.

Written as DNA, the CDR3 is TGCGCCAGCAGCCAAGATCTTCCCGACAGACTCTCCTACAATGAGCAGTTCTTC. It is translated as CASSQDLPDRLSYNEQFF. The rearrangement links TRBV4-3 to TRBJ2-1, with D possibly TRBD1 on 5 matching bases. Deletions cut 0 bases from V and 0 bases from J, with 15 bases between. Germline assignment: CDR1 LGHNA and CDR2 YSLEER. This CDR3 contains 18 residues.

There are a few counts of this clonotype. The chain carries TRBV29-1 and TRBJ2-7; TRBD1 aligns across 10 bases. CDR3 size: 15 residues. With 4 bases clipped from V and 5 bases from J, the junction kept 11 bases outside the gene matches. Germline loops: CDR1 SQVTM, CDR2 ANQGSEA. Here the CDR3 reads CSVGPGGTGVNEQYF. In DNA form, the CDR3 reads TGCAGCGTTGGCCCCGGGGGGACAGGGGTCAACGAGCAGTACTTC.

CDR3 sequence: CASRQTGGPKNIQYF. CDR3 nucleotide sequence: TGTGCCAGCAGGCAAACCGGGGGCCCCAAAAACATTCAGTACTTC. The J gene is TRBJ2-4, the V gene TRBV28; D could derive from TRBD1 or TRBD2 (6 bases each). Trimming stripped 6 bases from V and 2 bases from J, with 14 bases between. The CDR3 is 15 amino acids. Germline V gene sequence: CDR1 MDHEN, CDR2 SYDVKM. Drawing the rest from reference TRBV28 and TRBJ2-4, the complete variable domain is DVKVTQSSRYLVKRTGEKVFLECVQDMDHENMFWYRQDPGLGLRLIYFSYDVKMKEKGDIPEGYSVSREKKERFSLILESASTNQTSMYLCASRQTGGPKNIQYFGAGTRLSVL.

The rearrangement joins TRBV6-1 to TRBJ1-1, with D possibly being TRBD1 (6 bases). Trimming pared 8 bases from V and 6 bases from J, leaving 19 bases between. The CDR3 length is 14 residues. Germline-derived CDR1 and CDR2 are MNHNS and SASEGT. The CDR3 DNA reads TGTGCCAGCCGACCCACAGGGCATGGCGCTGAAGCTTTCTTT. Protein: CASRPTGHGAEAFF.

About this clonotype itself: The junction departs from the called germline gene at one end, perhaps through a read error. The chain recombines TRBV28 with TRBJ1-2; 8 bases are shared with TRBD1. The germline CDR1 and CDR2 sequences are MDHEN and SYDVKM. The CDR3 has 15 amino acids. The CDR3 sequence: CTSSLGRGPSYGYTF. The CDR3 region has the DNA TGTACCAGCAGTTTAGGCAGGGGGCCTAGCTATGGCTACACCTTC.

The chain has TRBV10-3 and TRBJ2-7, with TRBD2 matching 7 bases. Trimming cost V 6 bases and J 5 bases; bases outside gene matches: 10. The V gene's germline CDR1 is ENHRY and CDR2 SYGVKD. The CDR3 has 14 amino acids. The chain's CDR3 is CAIRGGTEANEQYF. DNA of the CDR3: TGTGCCATCAGGGGAGGGACGGAGGCTAACGAGCAGTACTTC.

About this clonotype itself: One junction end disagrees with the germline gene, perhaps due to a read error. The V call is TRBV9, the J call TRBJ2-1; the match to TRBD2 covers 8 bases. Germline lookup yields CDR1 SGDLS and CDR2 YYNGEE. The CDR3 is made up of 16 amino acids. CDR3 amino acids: CAGSVTAAGAYNEQFF. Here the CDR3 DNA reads TGTGCCGGCAGCGTAACGGCAGCGGGGGCCTACAATGAGCAGTTCTTC.

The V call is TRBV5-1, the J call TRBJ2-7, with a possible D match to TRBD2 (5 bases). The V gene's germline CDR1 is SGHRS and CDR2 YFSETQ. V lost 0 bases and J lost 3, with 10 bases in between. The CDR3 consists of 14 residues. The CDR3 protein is CASSLGRDYYEQYF. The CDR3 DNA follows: TGCGCCAGCAGCTTGGGCCGAGACTACTACGAGCAGTACTTC.

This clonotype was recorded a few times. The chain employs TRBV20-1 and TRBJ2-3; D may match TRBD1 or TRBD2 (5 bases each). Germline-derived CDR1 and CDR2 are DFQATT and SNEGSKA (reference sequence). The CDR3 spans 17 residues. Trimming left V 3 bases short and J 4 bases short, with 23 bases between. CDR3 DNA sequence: TGCAGTGCTAGTCCCCTTTGGGGGACGACCGTCGCAGATACGCAGTATTTT. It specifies CSASPLWGTTVADTQYF.

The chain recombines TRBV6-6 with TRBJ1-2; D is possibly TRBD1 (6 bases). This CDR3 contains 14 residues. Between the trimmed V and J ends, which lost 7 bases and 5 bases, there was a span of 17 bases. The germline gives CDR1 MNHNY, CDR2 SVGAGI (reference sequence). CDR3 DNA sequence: TGTGCCAGCACCTATGGTACAGGGAGATATGGCTACACCTTC. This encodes CASTYGTGRYGYTF.

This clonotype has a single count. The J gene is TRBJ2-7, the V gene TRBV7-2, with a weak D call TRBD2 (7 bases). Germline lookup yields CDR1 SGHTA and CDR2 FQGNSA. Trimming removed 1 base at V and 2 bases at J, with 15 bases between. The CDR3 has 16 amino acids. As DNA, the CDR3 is TGTGCCAGCAGCTTAGGTCGTGCGGGGGCCCCCTACGAGCAGTACTTC. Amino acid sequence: CASSLGRAGAPYEQYF.

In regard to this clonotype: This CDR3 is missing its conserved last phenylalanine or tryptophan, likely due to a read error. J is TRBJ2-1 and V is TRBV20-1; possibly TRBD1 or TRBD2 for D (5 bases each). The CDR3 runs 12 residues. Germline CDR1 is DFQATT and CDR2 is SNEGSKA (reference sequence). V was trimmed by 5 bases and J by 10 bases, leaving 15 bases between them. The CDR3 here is CSAPRGVREQFV. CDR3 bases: TGCAGTGCTCCACGAGGGGTGAGGGAGCAGTTCGTC.

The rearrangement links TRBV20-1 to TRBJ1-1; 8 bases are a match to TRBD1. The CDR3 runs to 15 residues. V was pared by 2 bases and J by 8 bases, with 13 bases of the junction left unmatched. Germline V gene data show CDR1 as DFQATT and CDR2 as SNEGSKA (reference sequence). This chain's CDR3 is CSARQGAGGNHEAFF. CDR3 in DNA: TGCAGTGCTAGACAGGGGGCAGGGGGAAACCACGAAGCTTTCTTT.

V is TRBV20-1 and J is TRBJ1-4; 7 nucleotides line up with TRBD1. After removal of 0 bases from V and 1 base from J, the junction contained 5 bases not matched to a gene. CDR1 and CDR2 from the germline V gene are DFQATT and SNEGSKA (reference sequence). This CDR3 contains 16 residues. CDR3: CSARDAYRGTNEKLFF. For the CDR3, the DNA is TGCAGTGCTAGAGACGCTTACAGGGGAACTAATGAAAAACTGTTTTTT.